Sequencing of this T cell receptor (beta chain) was carried out in a study of T cell responses to AZD1222 COVID-19 vaccine. Some clones are missing from TCRdb's copy, which holds only in-frame ones; the method was immunoSEQ multiplex PCR. This table has roughly 130,000 clones, roughly nine tenths appearing once. The CDR3 extends over 13 amino acids. Germline V gene lookup returns CDR1 MNHEY and CDR2 SVGAGI. With 6 bases clipped from V and 5 bases from J, the junction kept 4 bases outside the gene matches. The rearrangement uses TRBV6-5 and TRBJ2-5; 9 bases are a match to TRBD1. The clonotype was recovered from an adult in good health. The sequencing here drew on peripheral blood, taken on day 0 of AZD1222 vaccination. The CDR3 sequence is CASRDRGRETQYF. The CDR3 DNA reads as TGTGCCAGCAGGGACAGGGGAAGGGAGACCCAGTACTTC.